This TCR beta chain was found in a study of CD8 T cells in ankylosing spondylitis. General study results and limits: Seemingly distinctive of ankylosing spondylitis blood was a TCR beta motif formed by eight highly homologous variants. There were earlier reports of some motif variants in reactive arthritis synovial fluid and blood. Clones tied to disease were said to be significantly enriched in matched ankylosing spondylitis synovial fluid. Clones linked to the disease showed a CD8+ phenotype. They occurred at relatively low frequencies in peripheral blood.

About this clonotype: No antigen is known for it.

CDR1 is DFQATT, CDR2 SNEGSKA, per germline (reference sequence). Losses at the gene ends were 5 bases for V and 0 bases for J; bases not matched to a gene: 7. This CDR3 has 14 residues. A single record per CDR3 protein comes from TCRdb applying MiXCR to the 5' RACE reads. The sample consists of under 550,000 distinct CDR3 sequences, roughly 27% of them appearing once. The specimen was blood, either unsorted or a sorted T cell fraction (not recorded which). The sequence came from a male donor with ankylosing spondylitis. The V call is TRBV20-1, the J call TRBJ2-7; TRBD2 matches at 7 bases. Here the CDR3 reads CSAVPGGGSYEQYF. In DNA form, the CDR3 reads TGCAGTGCTGTGCCTGGCGGGGGCTCCTACGAGCAGTACTTC.